This T cell receptor beta chain was sequenced in a study of tumor-infiltrating lymphocytes in primary liver carcinoma. TCR beta cDNA was prepared out of roughly 490 ng total RNA by means of a constant-region primer. What produced the TCR beta libraries was three nested multiplex PCR rounds using slightly modified ARM-PCR. The study ran its first two PCR rounds for approximately 10 cycles each, using TRBV1-TRBV30 forward primers and a C-beta reverse primer. Via MiXCR, TCRdb re-called the multiplex PCR reads, giving one row per CDR3 protein. Of roughly 100,000 distinct CDR3 sequences in the sample, roughly four fifths were seen once. Only a few counts were recorded for this clonotype. At one end, the junction sequence differs from germline, possibly due to a read error. The CDR3 runs 14 residues. Germline V lookup: CDR1 SQVTM, CDR2 ANQGSEA. Unsorted bulk tissue of about 20-32 mg yielded co-extracted RNA and DNA.

The source is a man aged 35-49 years with primary liver carcinoma and hepatitis B virus infection. The sample was liver tumor tissue from sampling region 3. The subset: tumor region T3, left-lateral pole. V is TRBV29-1 and J is TRBJ2-3; maybe TRBD2 (7 bases). The CDR3 protein is CGVEGGGSSDAQYF. DNA of the CDR3: TGCGGCGTTGAAGGGGGGGGGAGCTCAGATGCGCAGTATTTT.